A single sample gave rise to the 6 T cell receptor beta chains below, sequenced in a study of lymphopenia after photon versus proton radiotherapy (dated by TCRdb to about 2019). Libraries were built with the immunoSEQ multiplex PCR assay. Here the immuneACCESS table is served through TCRdb, limited to in-frame sequences with V and J called. Missing clones are a known gap in these copies; in checked studies unresolved V genes cover under half, and the rest lacks a known reason. The sample profile shows about 17,000 clones; around 80% of them were found once. 20% of the sample is taken by the ten largest. The sequences come from peripheral blood, collected from a patient treated with proton-based radiotherapy. The origin of the receptors is a man in his 70s with pancreatic cancer.

The chain is built from TRBV25-1 and TRBJ1-2; no definite D call. CDR1 is MGHDK and CDR2 is SYGVNS in the germline V gene. This CDR3 comprises 15 residues. V was clipped by 1 base and J by 6 bases, with 15 bases between them. For the CDR3, the DNA is TGTGCCAGCAGTGAATCACAGTTGGGTAGGCATGGCTACACCTTC. It yields the protein CASSESQLGRHGYTF.

This chain joins TRBV4-1 and TRBJ2-7; D call uncertain. The V and J ends lost 4 bases and 5 bases respectively, with 12 bases between them. The CDR3 is made up of 13 amino acids. Per germline, CDR1 MGHRA and CDR2 YSYEKL. CDR3 in DNA: TGCGCCAGCAGCCCCGGGCCCCGTGACGAGCAGTACTTC. Its protein product is CASSPGPRDEQYF.

The chain employs TRBV7-9 and TRBJ1-4, with 8 bases identical to TRBD1. Germline CDR1 SEHNR, CDR2 FQNEAQ (reference sequence). This CDR3 spans 15 amino acids. V was pared by 3 bases and J by 1 base, with 1 base of the junction left unmatched. The CDR3 loop reads CASSFGQGTNEKLFF. DNA of the CDR3: TGTGCCAGCAGCTTCGGACAGGGAACTAATGAAAAACTGTTTTTT.

The chain combines TRBV7-2 with TRBJ1-2; 12 nucleotides line up with TRBD1. CDR1 SGHTA and CDR2 FQGNSA come from the germline V gene. The CDR3 consists of 15 residues. Trimming took 4 bases from V and 7 from J; bases not matched to a gene: 7. The DNA for the CDR3 is TGTGCCAGCAGCTCAGGGGGACAGGGGGCGAGTGGCTACACCTTC. Translated: CASSSGGQGASGYTF.

The CDR3 loop is CASSLVVGYGYTF. As DNA, the CDR3 is TGTGCCAGCAGCTTAGTCGTGGGGTATGGCTACACCTTC. The V call is TRBV5-4, the J call TRBJ1-2; D call uncertain. V dropped 2 bases and J dropped 5 bases, with 10 bases sitting between them. Germline-derived CDR1 and CDR2 are SGHNT and YYREEE (reference sequence). This CDR3 region has 13 residues. The full variable domain, in which reference TRBV5-4 and TRBJ1-2 provide the parts outside the CDR3, is ETGVTQSPTHLIKTRGQQVTLRCSSQSGHNTVSWYQQALGQGPQFIFQYYREEENGRGNFPPRFSGLQFPNYSSELNVNALELDDSALYLCASSLVVGYGYTFGSGTRLTVV.

The chain employs TRBV6-5 and TRBJ1-5; 7 bases are a match to TRBD1. After removal of 4 bases from V and 11 bases from J, the junction contained 11 bases not matched to a gene. Germline V gives CDR1 MNHEY, CDR2 SVGAGI. The CDR3 contains 14 residues. CDR3 DNA sequence: TGTGCCAGCAGTTTAGGAGATACAGGGGCCTCCCAGCATTTT. Amino acids: CASSLGDTGASQHF.